Listed below are T cell receptor beta chains from one sample, sequenced in a study of STAT5B mutations in CD4+ large granular lymphocyte leukemia. Method: immunoSEQ multiplex PCR; TCRdb's copy keeps in-frame clones and lacks some. Counted here are about 30,000 clones, roughly 77% occurring once; the ten biggest clones make up roughly 2%. The sequencing input was CD4+ T cells from blood buffy coats. These TCRs come from a human donor in good health. Both conserved end residues are part of each CDR3. D genes are given only for firm matches. Clone size appears in some rows only: once, few, many, or a class for an expanded clone.

V	J	size	D	CDR3	DNA
TRBV14	TRBJ2-1	-	-	CASSRGGQTRFF	TGTGCCAGCAGCCGCGGAGGCCAAACGCGGTTCTTC
TRBV18	TRBJ1-1	-	-	CATQTGRDTEAFF	TGTGCCACCCAGACAGGCCGGGACACTGAAGCTTTCTTT
TRBV4-3	TRBJ1-3	-	TRBD1	CASSQQGALWGNTIYF	TGCGCCAGCAGCCAGCAGGGGGCTCTATGGGGAAACACCATATATTTT
TRBV29-1	TRBJ2-5	-	-	CSARTILDPRRETQYF	TGCAGCGCCCGAACAATACTAGACCCAAGGAGGGAGACCCAGTACTTC
TRBV18	TRBJ2-3	-	-	CASSPPNLQRNTQYF	TGTGCCAGCTCACCACCGAATCTCCAGCGGAATACGCAGTATTTT
TRBV10-1	TRBJ1-2	-	TRBD1	CASSPTDRERHGYTF	TGCGCCAGCAGCCCCACGGACAGGGAAAGACATGGCTACACCTTC
TRBV5-1	TRBJ1-5	few	-	CASSLEGGNQPQHF	TGCGCCAGCAGCTTGGAAGGGGGCAATCAGCCCCAGCATTTT
TRBV6-6	TRBJ1-1	-	-	CATHYSEAGEAFF	TGTGCCACCCATTACTCGGAGGCTGGGGAAGCTTTCTTT
TRBV28	TRBJ2-6	-	TRBD1	CASKLGQGGFSGANVLTF	TGTGCCAGCAAACTGGGACAGGGGGGATTCTCTGGGGCCAACGTCCTGACTTTC
TRBV7-9	TRBJ2-5	-	TRBD1	CASSHTWETGGGSQETQYF	TGTGCCAGCAGCCACACTTGGGAGACAGGGGGGGGTTCCCAAGAGACCCAGTACTTC
TRBV5-5	TRBJ2-1	-	-	CASSLMGGGSYNEQFF	TGTGCCAGCAGCTTGATGGGGGGAGGTTCCTACAATGAGCAGTTCTTC
TRBV2	TRBJ2-1	-	-	CASSEKYRQFF	TGTGCCAGCAGTGAAAAGTACCGGCAGTTCTTC
TRBV7-9	TRBJ1-4	-	-	CASSPGAGPNEKLFF	TGTGCCAGCAGCCCGGGAGCAGGGCCTAATGAAAAACTGTTTTTT
TRBV7-2	TRBJ2-2	few	-	CASYGPGGTGELFF	TGTGCCAGCTATGGGCCGGGCGGCACCGGGGAGCTGTTTTTT
TRBV5-1	TRBJ2-1	once	TRBD2	CASSPGLGGSYNEQFF	TGCGCCAGCAGCCCGGGACTAGGGGGCTCCTACAATGAGCAGTTCTTC
TRBV29-1	TRBJ2-1	-	-	CSARRGAPFGQFF	TGCAGCGCCCGGAGGGGGGCCCCGTTTGGGCAGTTCTTC
TRBV7-2	TRBJ1-5	-	TRBD1	CASSPRPGQGGGQPQHF	TGTGCCAGCAGCCCCCGTCCGGGACAGGGAGGAGGGCAGCCCCAGCATTTT
TRBV9	TRBJ1-2	-	TRBD1	CASSAHGRQGSYTF	TGTGCCAGCAGCGCCCACGGGCGACAGGGGAGCTACACCTTC
TRBV6-1	TRBJ2-1	-	TRBD1	CASRGQSSYNEQFF	TGTGCCAGCAGGGGACAGAGCTCCTACAATGAGCAGTTCTTC
TRBV7-9	TRBJ1-6	few	-	CASSLVAGILNSPLHF	TGTGCCAGCAGCTTAGTTGCCGGTATACTCAATTCACCCCTCCACTTT
TRBV27	TRBJ1-2	-	-	CASRRRQETNYGYTF	TGTGCCAGCAGGAGAAGACAGGAAACTAACTATGGCTACACCTTC
TRBV7-9	TRBJ2-5	-	-	CASSFSLPPETQYF	TGTGCCAGCAGCTTCTCCCTTCCCCCGGAGACCCAGTACTTC
TRBV7-2	TRBJ2-2	-	-	CASSLEARAGNTGELFF	TGTGCCAGCAGCTTAGAGGCCCGGGCTGGGAACACCGGGGAGCTGTTTTTT
TRBV5-1	TRBJ1-2	-	TRBD1	CASSLEGQGNNYGYTF	TGCGCCAGCAGCTTGGAGGGACAGGGGAACAACTATGGCTACACCTTC
TRBV18	TRBJ2-1	once	TRBD2	CASSSLAGAPSSYNEQFF	TGTGCCAGCTCATCACTAGCGGGGGCCCCGAGCTCCTACAATGAGCAGTTCTTC
TRBV2	TRBJ2-7	-	TRBD1	CASRDRGAWEQYF	TGTGCCAGCCGGGACAGGGGAGCTTGGGAGCAGTACTTC
TRBV27	TRBJ2-1	-	TRBD1	CASSKGQGGNNEQFF	TGTGCCAGCAGTAAGGGACAGGGGGGAAACAATGAGCAGTTCTTC
TRBV19	TRBJ1-1	-	-	CASSIRQETAEAFF	TGTGCCAGTAGTATCCGACAGGAAACGGCTGAAGCTTTCTTT
TRBV27	TRBJ1-4	-	TRBD1	CASSLTGALREKLFF	TGTGCCAGCAGTTTAACAGGGGCCCTTAGGGAAAAACTGTTTTTT
TRBV6-6	TRBJ1-1	few	-	CASSPLNTEAFF	TGTGCCAGCAGTCCACTGAACACTGAAGCTTTCTTT
TRBV6-1	TRBJ1-3	-	-	CASRDRGNTIYF	TGTGCCAGCAGAGACCGTGGAAACACCATATATTTT
TRBV29-1	TRBJ1-5	few	-	CSVGRGAGQPQHF	TGCAGCGTTGGTCGAGGGGCGGGTCAGCCCCAGCATTTT
TRBV7-3	TRBJ2-2	-	TRBD2	CASSHTSGEGTGELFF	TGTGCCAGCAGCCATACTAGCGGAGAGGGGACCGGGGAGCTGTTTTTT
TRBV9	TRBJ1-2	-	-	CASSPGVGGYTF	TGTGCCAGCAGCCCAGGGGTGGGTGGCTACACCTTC
TRBV9	TRBJ2-5	-	-	CASSVGGQETQYF	TGTGCCAGCAGCGTAGGAGGCCAAGAGACCCAGTACTTC
TRBV5-6	TRBJ1-1	few	-	CASSLTPPDRNTEAFF	TGTGCCAGCAGCTTGACACCTCCAGACAGAAACACTGAAGCTTTCTTT
TRBV5-5	TRBJ2-7	once	TRBD1	CASSLRDRGLYEQYF	TGTGCCAGCAGTCTCCGGGACAGGGGGCTCTACGAGCAGTACTTC
TRBV4-3	TRBJ1-2	-	-	CASSQDWGPDNGYTF	TGCGCCAGCAGCCAAGATTGGGGACCGGATAATGGCTACACCTTC
TRBV7-2	TRBJ2-1	-	TRBD2	CASSLEPGLAVFF	TGTGCCAGCAGCCTCGAGCCGGGACTAGCGGTGTTCTTC
TRBV9	TRBJ2-3	-	-	CASSDRIERSTQYF	TGTGCCAGCAGCGACCGAATCGAGAGGAGTACGCAGTATTTT
TRBV7-9	TRBJ1-1	few	TRBD1	CASSSLTTGSPEAFF	TGTGCCAGCAGCTCGCTAACGACAGGGAGTCCTGAAGCTTTCTTT
TRBV9	TRBJ2-3	-	-	CASSPTGLPEDTQYF	TGTGCCAGCAGCCCAACGGGACTCCCGGAGGATACGCAGTATTTT
TRBV18	TRBJ1-4	-	-	CASSPGGEKLFF	TGTGCCAGCTCACCAGGGGGGGAAAAACTGTTTTTT
TRBV29-1	TRBJ2-2	-	-	CSVVGVGNTGELFF	TGCAGCGTTGTGGGGGTGGGGAACACCGGGGAGCTGTTTTTT
TRBV5-1	TRBJ2-7	-	TRBD1	CASSPKDRGGHEQYF	TGCGCCAGCAGCCCCAAAGACAGGGGCGGCCACGAGCAGTACTTC
TRBV5-1	TRBJ1-3	-	TRBD1	CASSLGQGFSGNTIYF	TGCGCCAGCAGCTTGGGACAGGGCTTCTCTGGAAACACCATATATTTT